This TCR beta chain was sequenced in a study of T cells in Graves' hyperthyroidism and ophthalmopathy. Overall study findings and caveats: Using 13 V-J features, a model discriminated ophthalmopathy from stable hyperthyroidism.

On this clonotype itself: The antigen remains unidentified.

Patients were aged 18 to 65, had disease duration under 2 months, and had newly diagnosed hyperthyroidism. TCR beta CDR3 regions were amplified from RNA. The HTBI primer set was used in a first-round RT-PCR of the TCR CDR3. TCRdb re-called the multiplex PCR reads through MiXCR, storing one row per CDR3 protein. The profile shows some 460,000 distinct CDR3 sequences, about a sixth of them singletons. The CDR3 extends over 15 amino acids. V was shortened by 1 base and J by 2 bases, with 9 bases between the two germline ends. Germline CDR1 reads SGHTA; CDR2 reads FQGNSA. Sequencing was performed on blood. This sequence was found in a woman between 18 and 29 years old with Graves' hyperthyroidism. V and J are TRBV7-2 and TRBJ2-4; D unclear. As DNA, the CDR3 is TGTGCCAGCAGCTTAGGGGGTATCTCCAAAAACATTCAGTACTTC. Amino acids: CASSLGGISKNIQYF.